This record covers a single T cell receptor beta chain. The data stem from a study of shared clonotypes between healthy human individuals. Assay: immunoSEQ multiplex PCR; the TCRdb copy retains only in-frame clones and omits some. The sample holds about 2 million clones, about 95% seen once. Naive CD8 cells lacked CD45RO and underwent positive selection for CCR7, leaving out terminally differentiated effector memory CD45RA+ cells. Deletions cut 0 bases from V and 2 bases from J, with 14 bases between. The CDR3 sequence is 16 residues long. The germline gives CDR1 SEHNR, CDR2 FQNEAQ (reference sequence).

V gene TRBV7-9 combines with J gene TRBJ2-7; D uncertain. Sequences were obtained from naive CD8+ T cells sorted from blood. The TCR sequence derives from a man in his late teens or twenties in good health. CDR3 bases: TGTGCCAGCAGCTTAGCGGCACAAAACCAACCCTACGAGCAGTACTTC. This gives the protein CASSLAAQNQPYEQYF.